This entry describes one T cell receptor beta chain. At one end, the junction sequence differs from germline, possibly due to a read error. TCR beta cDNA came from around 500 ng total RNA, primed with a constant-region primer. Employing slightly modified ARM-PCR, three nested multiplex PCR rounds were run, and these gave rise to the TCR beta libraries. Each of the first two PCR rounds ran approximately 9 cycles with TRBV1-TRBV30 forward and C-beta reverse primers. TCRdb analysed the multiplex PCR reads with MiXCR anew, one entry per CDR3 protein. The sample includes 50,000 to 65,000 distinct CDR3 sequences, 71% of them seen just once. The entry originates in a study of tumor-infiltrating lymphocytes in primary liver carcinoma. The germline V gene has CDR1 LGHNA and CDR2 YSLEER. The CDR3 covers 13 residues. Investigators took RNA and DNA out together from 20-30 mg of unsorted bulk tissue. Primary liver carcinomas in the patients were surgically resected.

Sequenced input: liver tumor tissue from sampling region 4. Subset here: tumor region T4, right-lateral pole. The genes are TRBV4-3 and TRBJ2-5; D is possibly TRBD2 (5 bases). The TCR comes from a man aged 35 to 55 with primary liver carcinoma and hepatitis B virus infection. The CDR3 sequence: CASSQGLGETQHF. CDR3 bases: TGCGCCAGTAGCCAAGGCCTGGGAGAGACCCAGCACTTC.